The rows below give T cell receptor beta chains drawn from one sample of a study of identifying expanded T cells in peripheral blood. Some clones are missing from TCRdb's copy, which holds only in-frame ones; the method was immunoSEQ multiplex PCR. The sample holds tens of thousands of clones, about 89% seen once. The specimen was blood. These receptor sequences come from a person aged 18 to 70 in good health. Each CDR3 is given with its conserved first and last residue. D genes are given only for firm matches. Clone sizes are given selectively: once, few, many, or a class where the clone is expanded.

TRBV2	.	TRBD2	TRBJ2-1	TGTGCCAGCAGCGGGAGCGGGAGCTTCGACAATGAGCAGTTCTTC	CASSGSGSFDNEQFF
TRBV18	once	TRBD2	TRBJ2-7	TGTGCCAGCTCACCGACAAGTTATGTGCGGGAGGCTTCCTCCGAGCAGTACTTC	CASSPTSYVREASSEQYF
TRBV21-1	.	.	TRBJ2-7	TGTGCCAGCAGCAAAATCACAATGGAAGGACAGGGTAACGACGAGCAGTACTTC	CASSKITMEGQGNDEQYF
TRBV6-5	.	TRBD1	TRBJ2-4	TGTGCCAGCAGTTACTCCGGGACAGGGAAAAACATTCAGTACTTC	CASSYSGTGKNIQYF
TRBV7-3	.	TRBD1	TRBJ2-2	TGTGCCAGCAGCCAACAGGGGGCCGGGGAGCTGTTTTTT	CASSQQGAGELFF
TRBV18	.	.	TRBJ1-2	TGTGCCAGCTCACCTTCCGATAACTATGGCTACACCTTC	CASSPSDNYGYTF
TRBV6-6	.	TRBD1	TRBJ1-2	TGTGCCAGCAGTCGTTACAGGGGAGGCTATGGCTACACCTTC	CASSRYRGGYGYTF
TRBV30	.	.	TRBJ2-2	TGTGCCTGGAGCCCCTGGGGCACCGGGGAGCTGTTTTTT	CAWSPWGTGELFF
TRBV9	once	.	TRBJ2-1	TGTGCCAGCAGCGTTGGACTGGGGTGGGATTACAATGAGCAGTTCTTC	CASSVGLGWDYNEQFF
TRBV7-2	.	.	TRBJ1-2	TGTGCCAGCAGCTTATCAACAGCTAACTATGGCTACACCTTC	CASSLSTANYGYTF
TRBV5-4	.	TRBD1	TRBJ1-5	TGTGCCAGCAGCTTTGGGACAGGGGATAGCAATCAGCCCCAGCATTTT	CASSFGTGDSNQPQHF
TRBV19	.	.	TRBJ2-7	TGTGCCAGTAGTATGACATCATTCTACGAGCAGTACTTC	CASSMTSFYEQYF
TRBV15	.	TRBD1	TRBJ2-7	TGTGCCACCAGCAGAGATAGGGGGACAGGGGAAGCCCGGTACTTC	CATSRDRGTGEARYF
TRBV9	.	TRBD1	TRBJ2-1	TGTGCCAGCAGCGATTTATTGGACAGGTCCTACAATGAGCAGTTCTTC	CASSDLLDRSYNEQFF
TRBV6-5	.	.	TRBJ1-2	TGTGCCAGCAGTGAGGCCGCCTATGGCTACACCTTC	CASSEAAYGYTF
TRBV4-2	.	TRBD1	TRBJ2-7	TGTGCCAGCAGCCAGGCTTACGGGACAGGGGGCGGCTACGAGCAGTACTTC	CASSQAYGTGGGYEQYF
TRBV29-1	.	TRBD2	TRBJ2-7	TGCAGCGCCCGGACTAGCGGGAACTACGAGCAGTACTTC	CSARTSGNYEQYF
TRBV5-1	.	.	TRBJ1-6	TGCGCCAGCAGCTTGTCTTCAACTTCACCCCTCCACTTT	CASSLSSTSPLHF
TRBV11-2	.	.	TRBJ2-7	TGTGCCAGCAGCTTGGGGGCCTACGAGCAGTACTTC	CASSLGAYEQYF
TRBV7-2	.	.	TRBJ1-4	TGTGCCAGCAGCTCGGTGGGGGGGAGTGAAAAACTGTTTTTT	CASSSVGGSEKLFF
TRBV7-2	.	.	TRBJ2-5	TGTGCCAGCAGCTTTAGCGTTCAAGAGACCCAGTACTTC	CASSFSVQETQYF
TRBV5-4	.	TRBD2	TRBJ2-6	TGTGCCAGCAGCCCCCGGACTAGCGGGGATTCTTCTGGGGCCAACGTCCTGACTTTC	CASSPRTSGDSSGANVLTF
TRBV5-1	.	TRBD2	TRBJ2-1	TGCGCCAGCAGCTTGGGACTAGCGGGCGGTGAGCAGTTCTTC	CASSLGLAGGEQFF
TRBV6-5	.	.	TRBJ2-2	TGTGCCAGCAGTCCCCGGGGAGGAAACACCGGGGAGCTGTTTTTT	CASSPRGGNTGELFF
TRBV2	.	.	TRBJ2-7	TGTGCCAGCAGTGAAGCGCTTAATCGACAGGTCCAGGACGAGCAGTACTTC	CASSEALNRQVQDEQYF
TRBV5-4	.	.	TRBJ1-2	TGTGCCAGCAGCTTGGGAGAGGCCTTCTATGGCTACACCTTC	CASSLGEAFYGYTF
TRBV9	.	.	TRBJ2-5	TGTGCCAGCAGCACCCGGCCTAGTGACCAAGAGACCCAGTACTTC	CASSTRPSDQETQYF
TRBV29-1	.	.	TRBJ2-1	TGCAGCGTTGACAGAAACAATGAGCAGTTCTTC	CSVDRNNEQFF
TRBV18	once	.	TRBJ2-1	TGTGCCAGCTCGCTTAGACCAACCCAATCCTACAATGAGCAGTTCTTC	CASSLRPTQSYNEQFF
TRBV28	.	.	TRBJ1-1	TGTGCCAGCAGTTTACTGAGGGATAGGACTGAAGCTTTCTTT	CASSLLRDRTEAFF
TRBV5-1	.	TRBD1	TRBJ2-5	TGCGCCAGCAGCAACTCCCCCGGGACAGTGGCGGAGACCCAGTACTTC	CASSNSPGTVAETQYF
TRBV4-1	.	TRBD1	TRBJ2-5	TGCGCCAGCAGCCAATGGGACAGGGGGCAAGAGACCCAGTACTTC	CASSQWDRGQETQYF
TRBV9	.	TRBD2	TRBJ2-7	TGTGCCAGCAGCCCATTAACTAGCGGAGAGACCTACGAGCAGTACTTC	CASSPLTSGETYEQYF
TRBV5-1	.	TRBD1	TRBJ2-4	TGCGCCAGCAGCTTGGGGCTACAGGGGGCGGTGGACATTCAGTACTTC	CASSLGLQGAVDIQYF